The clone carrying this T cell receptor (beta chain) was observed many times. These data are taken from a study of identical twins. Germline loops: CDR1 SGHRS, CDR2 YFSETQ. The CDR3 is 15 amino acids. Trimming removed 4 bases at V and 0 bases at J, with 10 bases between. TCRdb recomputed calls from the 5' RACE reads with MiXCR, one row per CDR3 protein. The sample holds about 240,000 distinct CDR3 sequences; approximately 7.3% are singletons and the top ten take approximately 5.4%. This sample was also put to use in a study of yellow fever vaccine responses in identical twins.

The specimen was CD8+ T cells sorted from blood. The rearrangement uses TRBV5-1 and TRBJ1-4; D is unresolved. This TCR derives from a woman under 30 in good health. The CDR3 loop is CASSPFDPTNEKLFF. The CDR3, as DNA: TGCGCCAGCAGCCCCTTCGACCCAACTAATGAAAAACTGTTTTTT. Full variable domain (remainder filled in from reference TRBV5-1 and TRBJ1-4): KAGVTQTPRYLIKTRGQQVTLSCSPISGHRSVSWYQQTPGQGLQFLFEYFSETQRNKGNFPGRFSGRQFSNSRSEMNVSTLELGDSALYLCASSPFDPTNEKLFFGSGTQLSVL.